This T cell receptor beta chain comes out of a study of cytomegalovirus exposure and HLA in healthy donors. The study ran its PCR with 60 Vbeta and 13 Jbeta primers. Clones were sequenced by immunoSEQ multiplex PCR, and TCRdb holds only the in-frame ones, with some missing. Among about 170,000 clones listed, 80% to 90% were seen once. This CDR3 spans 12 amino acids. The germline V gene has CDR1 SNHLY and CDR2 FYNNEI. Trimming cost V 4 bases and J 5 bases, with 8 bases left between them. The gene calls are TRBV2 and TRBJ1-1, with no clear D. The clonotype was recovered from a young man in good health and CMV-seropositive. The sequencing input was PBMCs. The CDR3, as DNA: TGTGCCAGCAGTGGAGGTTGGACTGAAGCTTTCTTT. Translation gives CASSGGWTEAFF.